The 29 T cell receptor beta chains reported below all come from one sample, sequenced in a study of blood T cell repertoires in COVID-19. Clones were read by immunoSEQ multiplex PCR, and TCRdb kept only the in-frame ones, dropping some. The repertoire has approximately 240,000 clones, 82% of them found once; the top ten carry 4% to 6%. Sequenced: peripheral blood. Receptors originate from a woman of 80 years or more with active or convalescent COVID-19.

This chain joins TRBV6-5 and TRBJ1-5; 7 bases map to TRBD1. The length of the CDR3 is 14 residues. V lost 6 bases, J lost 13 bases, and 15 bases stayed unmatched. Germline CDR1 is MNHEY and CDR2 is SVGAGI. DNA of the CDR3: TGTGCCAGCAGCACTCGCCACGGGACAGCCGAACAGCATTTT. Its translation: CASSTRHGTAEQHF.

There are a few counts of this clone. This rearrangement joins TRBV27 to TRBJ2-2; D is ambiguous. The V end was cut by 7 bases, the J end by 0 bases, with 12 bases between. Germline-derived CDR1 and CDR2 are MNHEY and SMNVEV (reference sequence). The CDR3 extends over 15 amino acids. CDR3 region: CASIASAANTGELFF. CDR3 nucleotide sequence: TGTGCCAGCATAGCCTCGGCGGCGAACACCGGGGAGCTGTTTTTT.

V is TRBV11-3 and J is TRBJ2-1, with TRBD2 identical over 13 bases. Germline CDR1 SGHNT, CDR2 YENEEA. The CDR3 extends over 19 amino acids. V lost 0 bases, J lost 2 bases, and 7 bases stayed unmatched. The chain's CDR3 is CASSLDKGLAGQTYNEQFF. The DNA of the CDR3 is TGTGCCAGCAGCTTAGATAAGGGACTAGCGGGACAGACCTACAATGAGCAGTTCTTC.

This clone came up a few times. The CDR3 here is CASSPPGTGYTGELFF. The CDR3 DNA reads as TGCGCCAGCAGCCCTCCCGGGACAGGGTACACCGGGGAGCTGTTTTTT. V is TRBV5-1 and J is TRBJ2-2, with 9 bases fitting TRBD1. The germline CDR1 and CDR2 sequences are SGHRS and YFSETQ. The CDR3 runs to 16 residues. V trimming: 4 bases; J trimming: 3 bases; junction bases outside the gene matches: 7.

This clone occurred once. This sequence joins TRBV7-2 and TRBJ1-1; unclear D gene. Trimming removed 5 bases at V and 2 bases at J, with 12 bases between. CDR3 length equals 14 residues. From germline, CDR1 is SGHTA and CDR2 FQGNSA. The CDR3 nucleotides are TGTGCCAGCAGCCAGCGACGGATTAACACTGAAGCTTTCTTT. This translates into CASSQRRINTEAFF.

This rearrangement joins TRBV19 to TRBJ1-1; D unresolved. CDR3 length: 15 residues. The germline gives CDR1 LNHDA, CDR2 SQIVND (reference sequence). V lost 6 bases and J lost 1, with 15 bases in between. In nucleotides, the CDR3 is TGTGCCAGTAGATCCCTAAGTGCCGCGAACACTGAAGCTTTCTTT. Translated, it gives CASRSLSAANTEAFF.

The chain has TRBV7-2 and TRBJ1-6; unclear D gene. Germline loops: CDR1 SGHTA, CDR2 FQGNSA. Between the trimmed V and J ends, which lost 2 bases and 8 bases, there was a span of 19 bases. This CDR3 is 17 amino acids long. The CDR3 bases are TGTGCCAGCAGCTTAAGCGGCCCTACGCCCGGGTATTCACCCCTCCACTTT. The encoded protein is CASSLSGPTPGYSPLHF.

The gene calls are TRBV9 and TRBJ2-7; 8 nucleotides match TRBD2. V was pared by 4 bases and J by 3 bases, with 12 bases of the junction left unmatched. CDR1 and CDR2 (germline): SGDLS, YYNGEE. This CDR3 has 16 residues. The CDR3 spells CASSPVIGGAVYEQYF. The CDR3 DNA sequence: TGTGCCAGCAGCCCCGTGATCGGGGGGGCCGTCTACGAGCAGTACTTC.

This clone has a handful of counts. The chain combines TRBV10-1 with TRBJ1-5; 10 nucleotides agree with TRBD1. From germline, CDR1 is WNHNN and CDR2 SYGVQD (reference sequence). With 6 bases clipped from V and 1 base from J, the junction kept 15 bases outside the gene matches. There are 19 residues in the CDR3. The CDR3 reads CASRDRDRGRVSSNQPQHF. In DNA, the CDR3 is TGCGCCAGCAGAGACCGGGACAGGGGAAGGGTATCGAGCAATCAGCCCCAGCATTTT.

This rearrangement joins TRBV30 to TRBJ1-5, with D possibly TRBD1 on 6 matching bases. The V end lost 1 base, the J end lost 4 bases, and 8 bases lay between the germline ends. Germline CDR1 reads GTSNPN; CDR2 reads SVGIG (reference sequence). The CDR3 runs to 13 residues. This CDR3 is CAWSGGLNQPQHF. CDR3 in DNA: TGTGCCTGGAGTGGGGGGCTAAATCAGCCCCAGCATTTT. The variable domain in full, completed from reference TRBV30 and TRBJ1-5, reads SQTIHQWPATLVQPVGSPLSLECTVEGTSNPNLYWYRQAAGRGLQLLFYSVGIGQISSEVPQNLSASRPQDRQFILSSKKLLLSDSGFYLCAWSGGLNQPQHFGDGTRLSIL.

This clone appeared a single time. The J gene is TRBJ1-2, the V gene TRBV5-1, with no clear D. With 2 bases removed from V and 2 bases from J, the gap between germline ends came to 7 bases. Germline CDR1 reads SGHRS; CDR2 reads YFSETQ. The CDR3 extends over 13 amino acids. CDR3 coding DNA: TGCGCCAGCAGCTTAGGAGGGAACTATGGCTACACCTTC. It encodes CASSLGGNYGYTF.

The V gene is TRBV9, the J gene TRBJ2-1; TRBD2 agrees at 7 bases. Looked up from germline, CDR1 is SGDLS and CDR2 is YYNGEE. The CDR3 is 16 amino acids. Losses at the gene ends were 0 bases for V and 2 bases for J; bases not matched to a gene: 5. The CDR3 coding sequence is TGTGCCAGCAGCGTAGATGGGCGGGAGACCTACAATGAGCAGTTCTTC. This sequence encodes CASSVDGRETYNEQFF.

The chain combines TRBV10-3 with TRBJ2-5; 8 bases align to TRBD2. The CDR3 is 15 amino acids. Germline V CDR1 and CDR2: ENHRY, SYGVKD. V lost 2 bases, J lost 2 bases, and 4 bases stayed unmatched. The CDR3 region is CAISERRGGQETQYF. CDR3 sequence (DNA): TGTGCCATCAGTGAGAGACGGGGGGGTCAAGAGACCCAGTACTTC.

CDR3 loop: CATSRDRSRPQHF. CDR3 DNA sequence: TGTGCCACCAGCAGAGATCGGTCCCGGCCCCAGCATTTT. V gene TRBV15 combines with J gene TRBJ1-5; D gene uncertain. Trimming stripped 0 bases from V and 9 bases from J, with 9 bases between. Germline loops: CDR1 LNHNV, CDR2 YYDKDF (reference sequence). The CDR3 sequence is 13 residues long.

V usage is TRBV29-1 and J usage is TRBJ1-2, with TRBD1 identical over 9 bases. Looked up from germline, CDR1 is SQVTM and CDR2 is ANQGSEA. The junction had 5 bases not matched to a gene; V was cut back by 5 bases and J by 4 bases. CDR3 size: 13 residues. CDR3 DNA sequence: TGCAGCGTTCCGGACAGGGGAGGCTATGGCTACACCTTC. This sequence encodes CSVPDRGGYGYTF. Using reference TRBV29-1 and TRBJ1-2 for the parts outside the CDR3, the full variable domain is SAVISQKPSRDICQRGTSLTIQCQVDSQVTMMFWYRQQPGQSLTLIATANQGSEATYESGFVIDKFPISRPNLTFSTLTVSNMSPEDSSIYLCSVPDRGGYGYTFGSGTRLTVV.

J is TRBJ2-3 and V is TRBV7-2, with D possibly TRBD1 on 5 matching bases. CDR1 SGHTA and CDR2 FQGNSA come from the germline V gene. Trimming cost V 2 bases and J 6 bases, with 18 bases left between them. The CDR3 is 16 amino acids. The CDR3 region is CASSLSLSQGIDTQYF. CDR3 in DNA: TGTGCCAGCAGCTTAAGCCTCTCGCAGGGTATCGATACGCAGTATTTT.

The CDR3 protein is CASSPGQGAWGTEAFF. Here the CDR3 DNA reads TGCGCCAGCAGCCCCGGACAGGGGGCGTGGGGCACTGAAGCTTTCTTT. The V gene is TRBV5-1, the J gene TRBJ1-1; TRBD1 matches at 11 bases. Trimming cost V 4 bases and J 4 bases; bases outside gene matches: 9. The CDR3 runs to 16 residues. CDR1 SGHRS and CDR2 YFSETQ come from the germline V gene. The whole variable domain, filled in from reference TRBV5-1 and TRBJ1-1, reads KAGVTQTPRYLIKTRGQQVTLSCSPISGHRSVSWYQQTPGQGLQFLFEYFSETQRNKGNFPGRFSGRQFSNSRSEMNVSTLELGDSALYLCASSPGQGAWGTEAFFGQGTRLTVV.

Here the CDR3 DNA reads TGTGCCAGCAGTGGAACAGGGTGGGCCACCGGGGAGCTGTTTTTT. Translated: CASSGTGWATGELFF. This chain connects TRBV27 to TRBJ2-2; D is possibly TRBD1 (6 bases). Trimming took off 5 bases at V and 4 bases at J, with 14 bases between the two ends. The CDR3 is made up of 15 amino acids. Germline loops: CDR1 MNHEY, CDR2 SMNVEV (reference sequence).

J is TRBJ2-5 and V is TRBV2; weak D call: TRBD1 (5 bases). CDR1 is SNHLY and CDR2 is FYNNEI in the germline V gene. The CDR3 is 14 amino acids. Trimming left V 8 bases short and J 4 bases short, with 17 bases between. For the CDR3, the DNA is TGTGCCAGCGACAGTATGGGGATGGGAGAGACCCAGTACTTC. Translation: CASDSMGMGETQYF.

This clone was detected once. The chain links TRBV5-1 to TRBJ1-2, with D possibly TRBD1 on 5 matching bases. The CDR3 runs to 13 residues. Trimming took 0 bases from V and 4 from J, leaving 7 bases between them. Germline CDR1 is SGHRS and CDR2 is YFSETQ. The CDR3, as DNA: TGCGCCAGCAGCTTGGGACAGCTCTATGGCTACACCTTC. Protein: CASSLGQLYGYTF. The whole variable domain, remainder taken from reference TRBV5-1 and TRBJ1-2, is KAGVTQTPRYLIKTRGQQVTLSCSPISGHRSVSWYQQTPGQGLQFLFEYFSETQRNKGNFPGRFSGRQFSNSRSEMNVSTLELGDSALYLCASSLGQLYGYTFGSGTRLTVV.

The chain carries TRBV9 and TRBJ2-1, with 8 bases matching TRBD2. Trimming at V came to 2 bases and at J to 5 bases, leaving 6 bases not matched to a gene. The CDR3 spans 15 residues. In germline, CDR1 is SGDLS, CDR2 YYNGEE. The CDR3 is CASSVTSVKHNEQFF. The CDR3 coding sequence is TGTGCCAGCAGCGTGACTAGCGTGAAACACAATGAGCAGTTCTTC.

The chain joins TRBV4-2 to TRBJ1-1; D remains unclear. CDR1 is LGHNA and CDR2 is YNFKEQ in the germline V gene. The V and J ends lost 0 bases and 4 bases respectively, with 9 bases between them. This CDR3 comprises 14 residues. The chain's CDR3 is CASSQDEAFTEAFF. DNA for the CDR3: TGTGCCAGCAGCCAAGATGAGGCGTTCACTGAAGCTTTCTTT.

The CDR3 nucleotides read TGTGCCACCAGTGACCCTAAGCCTCCCGGGGGACCAAACTTTGGGGCCAACGTCCTGACTTTC. Translated: CATSDPKPPGGPNFGANVLTF. The chain carries TRBV24-1 and TRBJ2-6, with D perhaps TRBD2 (6 bases). The CDR3 totals 21 residues. V was cut by 4 bases and J by 3 bases, with 27 bases left in between. Germline-derived CDR1 and CDR2 are KGHDR and SFDVKD.

The CDR3, as DNA: TGTGCCAGCAGCAGTCCCGACAGCGTCTATATTGACTTGAACCGCAGCTATGGCTACACCTTC. Its translation: CASSSPDSVYIDLNRSYGYTF. The rearrangement links TRBV21-1 to TRBJ1-2; whether TRBD1, the table's D call, matches the DNA was not checked. TRBV21-1 is reported as a pseudogene. This CDR3 is 21 amino acids long.

The rearrangement joins TRBV6-5 to TRBJ2-3; a weak D match, TRBD1 (6 bases). V lost 5 bases, J lost 2 bases, and 14 bases lay in between. Germline V gene data show CDR1 as MNHEY and CDR2 as SVGAGI. The CDR3 covers 15 residues. CDR3 sequence: CASSKTGSSTDTQYF. The CDR3 DNA reads TGTGCCAGCAGTAAGACAGGTTCCTCCACAGATACGCAGTATTTT.

V and J are TRBV5-1 and TRBJ2-2, with D possibly being TRBD1 (5 bases). The CDR3 runs 16 residues. Trimming left V 5 bases short and J 2 bases short, with 16 bases between. Germline CDR1 reads SGHRS; CDR2 reads YFSETQ. Here the CDR3 reads CASSLGVSINTGELFF. The DNA for the CDR3 is TGCGCCAGCAGTTTAGGGGTTTCCATAAACACCGGGGAGCTGTTTTTT.

The chain is built from TRBV5-1 and TRBJ2-5; 12 bases are a match to TRBD2. Germline V gene sequence: CDR1 SGHRS, CDR2 YFSETQ. V lost 2 bases and J lost 1; bases outside the gene matches: 6. The CDR3 loop spans 17 amino acids. The CDR3, as DNA: TGCGCCAGCAGCTTAGGACTAGCGGGGATACTCCAAGAGACCCAGTACTTC. It is translated as CASSLGLAGILQETQYF.

The V and J genes are TRBV7-9 and TRBJ2-3, with D perhaps TRBD2 (7 bases). The germline V and J ends were trimmed by 5 bases and 3 bases, with 24 bases remaining between them. This CDR3 has 18 amino acids. The V gene's germline CDR1 is SEHNR and CDR2 FQNEAQ (reference sequence). The CDR3 region is CASSPSGGGLLGTDTQYF. As DNA, the CDR3 is TGTGCCAGCAGCCCATCTGGGGGGGGGCTTTTAGGGACAGATACGCAGTATTTT.

The V gene is TRBV28, the J gene TRBJ1-1; D perhaps matches TRBD1 (6 bases). The germline V and J ends were trimmed by 5 bases and 5 bases, with 18 bases remaining between them. Germline V lookup: CDR1 MDHEN, CDR2 SYDVKM. The CDR3 extends over 15 amino acids. CDR3 loop: CASSPTNRVRTEAFF. In DNA form, the CDR3 reads TGTGCCAGCAGTCCTACCAACAGGGTAAGAACTGAAGCTTTCTTT.